The sample holds many counts of the clone carrying this T cell receptor (beta chain). Its antigen is not known. The sample's time point: sample taken at primary tumor resection. Donation came from roughly 72 patients with untreated early-stage non-small cell lung cancer. Material for sequencing was whole RNA from tumor, nontumor lung or frozen PBMC, left unsorted. The sample originates from a study of spatial heterogeneity in lung cancer. Study context: There was a strong correlation between the counts of TCR transcripts measured in tumor regions and a T cell transcriptional module score that was calculated from matched bulk RNA-seq. The study's findings and limits: Tumor mutation count correlated with how many alpha and beta TCRs expanded intratumorally.

Every individual TCR cDNA molecule carried its own unique molecular identifier, which allowed correction of PCR and sequencing errors. TCRdb re-called the 5' RACE reads through MiXCR, storing one row per CDR3 protein. The sample includes roughly 4,000 distinct CDR3 sequences, about 5% of them seen just once. Trimming stripped 4 bases from V and 0 bases from J, with 13 bases between. Germline V CDR1 and CDR2: SGHDN, FVKESK. This CDR3 region has 16 residues. The sequences come from lung tumor tissue, collected at surgery. The receptor comes from a female donor with early-stage non-small cell lung cancer. The rearrangement uses TRBV14 and TRBJ2-4; maybe TRBD2 (6 bases). The CDR3 spells CASSLRRAGAKNIQYF. The CDR3 DNA reads TGTGCCAGCAGCCTTAGGAGGGCAGGAGCCAAAAACATTCAGTACTTC.